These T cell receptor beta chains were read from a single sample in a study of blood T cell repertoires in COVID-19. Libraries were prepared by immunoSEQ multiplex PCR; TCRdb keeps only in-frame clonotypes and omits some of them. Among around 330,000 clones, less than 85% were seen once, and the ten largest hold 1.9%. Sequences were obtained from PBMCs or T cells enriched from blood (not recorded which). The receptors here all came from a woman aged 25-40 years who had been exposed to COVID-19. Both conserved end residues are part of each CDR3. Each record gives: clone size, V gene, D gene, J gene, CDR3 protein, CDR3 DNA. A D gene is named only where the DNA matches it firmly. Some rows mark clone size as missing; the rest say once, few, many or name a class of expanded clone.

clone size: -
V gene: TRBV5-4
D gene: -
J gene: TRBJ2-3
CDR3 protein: CASSSSGLFTQYF
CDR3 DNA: TGTGCCAGCAGCTCCTCCGGACTCTTTACGCAGTATTTT

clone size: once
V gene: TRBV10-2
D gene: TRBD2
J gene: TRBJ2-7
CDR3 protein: CASGILAGGSYEQYF
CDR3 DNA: TGCGCCAGCGGCATTCTAGCGGGAGGTTCCTACGAGCAGTACTTC

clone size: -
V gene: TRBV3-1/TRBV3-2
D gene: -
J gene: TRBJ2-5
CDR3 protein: CASSQLSGRETQYF
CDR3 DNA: TGTGCCAGCAGCCAATTGAGCGGTAGAGAAACCCAGTACTTC

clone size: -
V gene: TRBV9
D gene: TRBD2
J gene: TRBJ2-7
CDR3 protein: CASSVGVAGGYEQYF
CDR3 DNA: TGTGCCAGCAGCGTAGGAGTAGCGGGAGGGTACGAGCAGTACTTC

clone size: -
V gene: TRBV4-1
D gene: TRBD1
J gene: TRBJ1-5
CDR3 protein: CASSQAWTGNQPQHF
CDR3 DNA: TGCGCCAGCAGCCAAGCCTGGACAGGGAATCAGCCCCAGCATTTT

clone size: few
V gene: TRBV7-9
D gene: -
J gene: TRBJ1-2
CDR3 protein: CASSSYGYTF
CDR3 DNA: TGTGCCAGCAGCTCGTATGGCTACACCTTC

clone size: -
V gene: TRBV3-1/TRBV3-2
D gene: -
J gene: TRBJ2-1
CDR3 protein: CASSQDRGSYNEQFF
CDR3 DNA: TGTGCCAGCAGCCAAGATCGCGGTTCCTACAATGAGCAGTTCTTC

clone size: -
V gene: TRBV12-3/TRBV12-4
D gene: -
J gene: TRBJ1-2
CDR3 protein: CASSRQESNGYTF
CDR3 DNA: TGTGCCAGCAGTAGACAGGAGAGTAATGGCTACACCTTC

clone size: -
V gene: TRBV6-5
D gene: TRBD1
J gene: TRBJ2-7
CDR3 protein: CASSYGQGGYEQYF
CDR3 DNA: TGTGCCAGCAGTTATGGACAGGGTGGGTACGAGCAGTACTTC

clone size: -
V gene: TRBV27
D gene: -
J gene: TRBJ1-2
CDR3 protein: CASSLGGKPNYGYTF
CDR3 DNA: TGTGCCAGCAGTTTAGGAGGGAAACCAAACTATGGCTACACCTTC

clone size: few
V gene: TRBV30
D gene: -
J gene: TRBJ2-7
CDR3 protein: CAWSVRLGQYF
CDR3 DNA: TGTGCCTGGAGTGTCCGCCTAGGGCAGTACTTC

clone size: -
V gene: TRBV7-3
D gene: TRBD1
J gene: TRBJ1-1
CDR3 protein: CASSPGDRMNTEAFF
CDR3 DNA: TGTGCCAGCAGCCCTGGGGACAGGATGAACACTGAAGCTTTCTTT

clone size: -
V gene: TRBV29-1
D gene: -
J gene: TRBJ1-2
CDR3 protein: CSVDGYYGYTF
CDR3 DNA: TGCAGCGTTGACGGTTACTATGGCTACACCTTC

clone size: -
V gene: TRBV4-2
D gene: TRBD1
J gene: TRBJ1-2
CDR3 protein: CASSQDPQDRVRGNGYTF
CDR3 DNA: TGTGCCAGCAGCCAAGATCCTCAGGACAGGGTTAGGGGCAATGGCTACACCTTC

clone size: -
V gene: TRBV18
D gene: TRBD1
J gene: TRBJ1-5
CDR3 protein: CASSPRTGQLGNQPQHF
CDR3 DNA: TGTGCCAGCTCACCCCGGACAGGGCAATTAGGCAATCAGCCCCAGCATTTT

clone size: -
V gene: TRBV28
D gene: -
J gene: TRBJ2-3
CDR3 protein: CASSPSFRAIGDTQYF
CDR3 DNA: TGTGCCAGCAGTCCTAGTTTCAGGGCTATCGGAGATACGCAGTATTTT

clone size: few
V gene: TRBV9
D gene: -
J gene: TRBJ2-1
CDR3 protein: CASSFLASGEQFF
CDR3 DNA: TGTGCCAGCAGCTTCCTAGCGTCGGGTGAGCAGTTCTTC

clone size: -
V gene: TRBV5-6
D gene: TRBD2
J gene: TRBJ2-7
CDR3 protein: CASSATSGTYEQYF
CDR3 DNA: TGTGCCAGCAGCGCGACTAGCGGGACCTACGAGCAGTACTTC

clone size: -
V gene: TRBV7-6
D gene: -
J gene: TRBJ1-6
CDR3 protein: CAKLRVGSYNSPLHF
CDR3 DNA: TGTGCTAAGCTCAGGGTAGGGTCCTATAATTCACCCCTCCACTTT

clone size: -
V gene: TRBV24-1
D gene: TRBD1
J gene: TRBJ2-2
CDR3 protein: CATSDRTGGAIGELFF
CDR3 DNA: TGTGCCACCAGTGACCGGACAGGGGGCGCGATCGGGGAGCTGTTTTTT

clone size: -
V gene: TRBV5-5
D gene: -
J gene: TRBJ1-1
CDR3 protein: CASSLKGGTEAFF
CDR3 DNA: TGTGCCAGCAGCTTGAAAGGGGGCACTGAAGCTTTCTTT

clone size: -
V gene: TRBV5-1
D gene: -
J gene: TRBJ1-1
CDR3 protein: CASSLDPGGNTEAFF
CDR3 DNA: TGCGCCAGCAGCTTGGATCCGGGAGGGAATACTGAAGCTTTCTTT

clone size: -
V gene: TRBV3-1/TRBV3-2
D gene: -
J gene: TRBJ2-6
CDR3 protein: CASSHGTLSSGANVLTF
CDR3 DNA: TGTGCCAGCAGCCATGGGACATTAAGCTCTGGGGCCAACGTCCTGACTTTC

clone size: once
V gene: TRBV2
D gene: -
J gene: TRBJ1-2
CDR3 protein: CASSPGYGYTF
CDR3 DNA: TGTGCCAGCAGTCCGGGGTATGGCTACACCTTC

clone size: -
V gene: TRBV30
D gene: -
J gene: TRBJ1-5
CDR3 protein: CAWSVGAYSNQPQHF
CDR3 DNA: TGTGCCTGGAGTGTTGGGGCTTATAGCAATCAGCCCCAGCATTTT

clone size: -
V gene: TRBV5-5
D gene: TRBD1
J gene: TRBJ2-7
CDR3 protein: CASSLDRGNEQYF
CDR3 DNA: TGTGCCAGCAGCCTGGACAGGGGGAACGAGCAGTACTTC

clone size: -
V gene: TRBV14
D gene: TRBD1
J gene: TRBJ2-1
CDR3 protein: CASSPTGVGEQFF
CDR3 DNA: TGTGCCAGCAGCCCGACAGGGGTGGGTGAGCAGTTCTTC

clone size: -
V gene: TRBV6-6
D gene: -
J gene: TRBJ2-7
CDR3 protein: CASNVQGYEQYF
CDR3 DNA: TGTGCCAGCAACGTACAGGGCTACGAGCAGTACTTC

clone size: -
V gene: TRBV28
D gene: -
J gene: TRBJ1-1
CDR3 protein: CASSLQGYTEAFF
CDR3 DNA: TGTGCCAGCAGTTTACAGGGATACACTGAAGCTTTCTTT

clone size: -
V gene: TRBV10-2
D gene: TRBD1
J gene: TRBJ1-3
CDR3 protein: CASSEVPTGVTRTIYF
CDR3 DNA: TGCGCCAGCAGTGAGGTTCCGACAGGGGTGACACGCACCATATATTTT

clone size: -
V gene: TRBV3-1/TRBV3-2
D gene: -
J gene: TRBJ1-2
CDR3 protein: CASSQGSIYGYTF
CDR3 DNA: TGTGCCAGCAGCCAGGGCTCGATCTATGGCTACACCTTC

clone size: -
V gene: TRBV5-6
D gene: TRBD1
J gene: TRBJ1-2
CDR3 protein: CASLQGDNYGYTF
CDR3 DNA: TGTGCCAGCTTACAGGGGGATAACTATGGCTACACCTTC

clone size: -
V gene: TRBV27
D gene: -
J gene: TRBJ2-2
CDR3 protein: CASSRPTLAPINTGELFF
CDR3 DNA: TGTGCCAGCAGTAGGCCAACACTAGCCCCCATAAACACCGGGGAGCTGTTTTTT

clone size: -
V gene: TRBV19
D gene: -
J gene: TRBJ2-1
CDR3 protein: CASSIVLAGGQFF
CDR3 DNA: TGTGCCAGTAGTATAGTCCTGGCAGGAGGGCAGTTCTTC

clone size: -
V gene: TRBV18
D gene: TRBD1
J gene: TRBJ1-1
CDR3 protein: CASLNHLTGGLTEAFF
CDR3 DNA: TGTGCCAGCTTAAACCATTTGACAGGGGGCTTAACTGAAGCTTTCTTT

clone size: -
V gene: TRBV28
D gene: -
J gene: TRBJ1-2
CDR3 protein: CASYLAGGGYPYGYTF
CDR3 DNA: TGTGCCAGCTACTTAGCGGGGGGGGGTTATCCCTATGGCTACACCTTC

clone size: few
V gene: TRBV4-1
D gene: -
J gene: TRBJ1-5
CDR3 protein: CASSQAGYNSNQPQHF
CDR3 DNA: TGCGCCAGCAGCCAGGCGGGGTATAATAGCAATCAGCCCCAGCATTTT

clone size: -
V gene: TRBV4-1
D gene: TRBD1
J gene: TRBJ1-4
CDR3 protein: CASSQPRDRGQNEKLFF
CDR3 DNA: TGCGCCAGCAGCCAACCCCGGGACAGGGGGCAAAATGAAAAACTGTTTTTT

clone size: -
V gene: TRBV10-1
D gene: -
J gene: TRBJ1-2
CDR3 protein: CASSVYRDYGYTF
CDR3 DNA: TGCGCCAGCAGTGTTTACAGGGACTATGGCTACACCTTC

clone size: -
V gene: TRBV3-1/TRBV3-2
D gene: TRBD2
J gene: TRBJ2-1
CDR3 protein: CASSLLAGGGNEQFF
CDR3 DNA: TGTGCCAGCAGCCTACTAGCGGGGGGAGGCAATGAGCAGTTCTTC

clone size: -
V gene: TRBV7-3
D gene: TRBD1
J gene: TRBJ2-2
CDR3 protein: CASKRDRDTGELFF
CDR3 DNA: TGTGCCAGCAAGAGGGACAGGGACACCGGGGAGCTGTTTTTT

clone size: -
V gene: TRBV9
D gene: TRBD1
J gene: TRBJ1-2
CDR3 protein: CASSVEGQGVYGYTF
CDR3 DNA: TGTGCCAGCAGCGTAGAGGGCCAGGGGGTCTATGGCTACACCTTC

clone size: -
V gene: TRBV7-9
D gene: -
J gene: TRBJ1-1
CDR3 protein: CASSRGPRDTEAFF
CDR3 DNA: TGTGCCAGCAGCCGGGGTCCAAGGGACACTGAAGCTTTCTTT

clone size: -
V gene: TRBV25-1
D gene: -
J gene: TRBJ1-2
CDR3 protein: CASSEGGIYGYTF
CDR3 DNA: TGTGCCAGCAGTGAAGGGGGGATATATGGCTACACCTTC

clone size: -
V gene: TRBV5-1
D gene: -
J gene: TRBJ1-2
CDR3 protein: CASTSGLSNGYTF
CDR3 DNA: TGCGCCAGCACCTCAGGGTTATCAAATGGCTACACCTTC

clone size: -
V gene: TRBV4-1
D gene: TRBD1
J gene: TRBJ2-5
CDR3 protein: CASSQEFMRQGRETQYF
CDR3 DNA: TGCGCCAGCAGCCAAGAATTTATGAGACAGGGTAGAGAGACCCAGTACTTC

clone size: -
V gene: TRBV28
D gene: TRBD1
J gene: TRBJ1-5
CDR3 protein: CASSFAGTGTQPQHF
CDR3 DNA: TGTGCCAGCAGTTTCGCAGGGACAGGAACTCAGCCCCAGCATTTT

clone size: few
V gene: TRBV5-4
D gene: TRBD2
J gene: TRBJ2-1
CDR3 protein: CASSSETSGEQFF
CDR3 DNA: TGTGCCAGCAGCTCAGAGACTAGCGGAGAGCAGTTCTTC

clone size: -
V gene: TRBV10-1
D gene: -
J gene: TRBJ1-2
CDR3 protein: CASSESVTALGGYTF
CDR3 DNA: TGCGCCAGCAGTGAGTCGGTCACAGCCCTCGGTGGCTACACCTTC

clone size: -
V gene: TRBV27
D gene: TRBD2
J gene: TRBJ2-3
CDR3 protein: CASSLRPGGTDTQYF
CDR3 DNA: TGTGCCAGCAGTTTAAGACCGGGGGGAACAGATACGCAGTATTTT

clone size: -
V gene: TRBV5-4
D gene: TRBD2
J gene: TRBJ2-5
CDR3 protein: CASSLSSGGARETQYF
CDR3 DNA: TGTGCCAGCAGCTTGTCCAGCGGGGGGGCTCGAGAGACCCAGTACTTC

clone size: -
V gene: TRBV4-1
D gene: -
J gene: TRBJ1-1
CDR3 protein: CASSHGGMNTEAFF
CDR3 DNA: TGCGCCAGCAGCCATGGGGGGATGAACACTGAAGCTTTCTTT

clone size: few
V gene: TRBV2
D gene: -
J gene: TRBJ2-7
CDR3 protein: CASSRDTAYEQYF
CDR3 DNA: TGTGCCAGCAGTCGGGACACCGCCTACGAGCAGTACTTC